This entry concerns a single T cell receptor beta chain. This sample was included in a study of cytomegalovirus exposure and HLA in healthy donors. With 60 Vbeta and 13 Jbeta primers, the PCR was carried out. Produced via immunoSEQ multiplex PCR; TCRdb's table is partial and in-frame only. The repertoire includes about 180,000 clones, 65% to 85% of them detected once, and 2% to 2.5% sits in the top ten. Germline CDR1 and CDR2: SGHDT and YYEEEE. The V end was cut by 1 base, the J end by 1 base, with 6 bases between. The length of the CDR3 is 13 residues. The specimen sequenced was PBMCs. This clonotype was obtained from a man aged 55-75 years in good health and CMV-seronegative. The gene calls are TRBV5-6 and TRBJ2-7, with a weak D call TRBD1 (6 bases). The CDR3 DNA follows: TGTGCCAGCAGCTTGACAGGGTCCTACGAGCAGTACTTC. Translation: CASSLTGSYEQYF.